This TCR beta chain was recovered during a study of vaccination and CD4 T cells after COVID-19. Noted treatment: approximately nine-day PBMC culture with coronavirus spike peptide pools or control peptides (ViraFEST assay). CDR1 and CDR2 from the germline V gene are LNHDA and SQIVND (reference sequence). V was shortened by 5 bases and J by 5 bases, with 24 bases between the two germline ends. This CDR3 is built from 17 residues. On this clonotype itself: Its target is not known.

Scientists ran DNA taken from cultured CD4+ T cells through the Oncomine TCR Beta short-read assay for sequencing. Each CDR3 protein is one row after TCRdb ran MiXCR on the PCR reads. The sample holds about 20,000 distinct CDR3 sequences, 53% seen once. This clonotype was obtained from a human donor who had recovered from COVID-19. The chain couples TRBV19 to TRBJ1-2; possibly TRBD1 for D (5 bases). This specimen was CD4+ T cells from blood, cultured in vitro, taken before SARS-CoV-2 vaccination. CDR3 DNA sequence: TGTGCCAGTAGTCCCCAAGATGTTACCGCAGGGCCGTATGGCTACACCTTC. This translates into CASSPQDVTAGPYGYTF.